A selection of T cell receptor beta chains follows, all from one sample in a study of T cell changes during pregnancy in multiple sclerosis. TCRdb's table, derived via immunoSEQ multiplex PCR, lists solely in-frame clones and lacks some. The sample consists of under 120,000 clones, roughly nine tenths of them appearing once. The input for sequencing was peripheral blood, taken after pregnancy. These TCRs come from a female donor with multiple sclerosis, enrolled in a pregnancy study. Each CDR3 is given with its conserved first and last residue. A D gene is named only where the DNA matches it firmly. Clone size is shown for a subset of rows, as once, few, many or a class of expanded clone.

>TRBV5-4|NA|TRBD2|TRBJ2-3
CASSLAGALTDTQYF
TGTGCCAGCAGCTTAGCGGGGGCCCTCACAGATACGCAGTATTTT
>TRBV5-1|NA|TRBD1|TRBJ1-2
CASSWGDRGIGGYTF
TGCGCCAGCAGCTGGGGGGACAGGGGTATCGGTGGCTACACCTTC
>TRBV11-2|NA|TRBD2|TRBJ2-2
CASSPSGYTGELFF
TGTGCCAGCAGTCCTAGCGGATACACCGGGGAGCTGTTTTTT
>TRBV20-1|NA|NA|TRBJ2-5
CGSFNQETQYF
TGCGGCTCATTTAATCAAGAGACCCAGTACTTC
>TRBV6-1|NA|NA|TRBJ1-2
CASSMTEMEGYTF
TGTGCCAGCAGTATGACAGAGATGGAGGGCTACACCTTC
>TRBV6-6|NA|NA|TRBJ1-5
CASSYSTSPPRPQHF
TGTGCCAGCAGTTATTCGACATCCCCTCCGCGGCCCCAGCATTTT
>TRBV5-1|NA|TRBD2|TRBJ2-1
CASSLARGGAGSGGQVEQFF
TGCGCCAGCAGCTTGGCGAGGGGCGGCGCCGGATCGGGGGGGCAGGTTGAGCAGTTCTTC
>TRBV7-3|NA|TRBD2|TRBJ2-1
CASSLSGGGYNEQFF
TGTGCCAGCAGCTTAAGCGGGGGAGGCTACAATGAGCAGTTCTTC
>TRBV4-2|once|TRBD1|TRBJ2-7
CASSQDGDRGYEQYF
TGTGCCAGCAGCCAAGATGGGGACAGGGGGTACGAGCAGTACTTC
>TRBV18|NA|TRBD1|TRBJ2-7
CASSTGQTYEQYF
TGTGCCAGCTCAACGGGACAGACCTACGAGCAGTACTTC
>TRBV28|few|NA|TRBJ1-1
CATIRIGVRTEAFF
TGTGCCACCATCAGAATAGGGGTCCGAACTGAAGCTTTCTTT
>TRBV9|NA|NA|TRBJ2-7
CASSPGGYEQYF
TGTGCCAGCAGCCCCGGGGGATACGAGCAGTACTTC
>TRBV9|NA|TRBD1|TRBJ1-4
CASSESLGQGGEKLFF
TGTGCCAGCAGTGAAAGCCTCGGACAGGGTGGGGAAAAACTGTTTTTT
>TRBV10-2|NA|NA|TRBJ1-2
CASSELRGNGYTF
TGCGCCAGCAGTGAGCTCAGGGGAAATGGCTACACCTTC
>TRBV19|once|TRBD1|TRBJ2-7
CASSRGQGIHEQYF
TGTGCCAGTAGTAGAGGACAGGGGATCCACGAGCAGTACTTC
>TRBV6-6|NA|NA|TRBJ2-3
CASSPTAEGADTQYF
TGTGCCAGCAGTCCTACGGCAGAGGGCGCAGATACGCAGTATTTT
>TRBV7-8|NA|TRBD2|TRBJ2-5
CASSLRRSGGEGAQYF
TGTGCCAGCAGCTTAAGAAGGAGCGGGGGGGAAGGGGCCCAGTACTTC
>TRBV5-1|once|TRBD2|TRBJ2-5
CASSLSSGGYEETQYF
TGCGCCAGCAGCCTCTCTAGCGGGGGGTACGAAGAGACCCAGTACTTC
>TRBV5-1|NA|NA|TRBJ2-5
CASSLGRGAQAPKETQYF
TGCGCCAGCAGCTTGGGCCGGGGGGCCCAGGCGCCCAAAGAGACCCAGTACTTC
>TRBV5-6|NA|NA|TRBJ2-5
CASSLGVGGPEETQYF
TGTGCCAGCAGCTTGGGGGTGGGGGGGCCGGAAGAGACCCAGTACTTC
>TRBV4-1|NA|NA|TRBJ1-1
CASSQRQDTEAFF
TGCGCCAGCAGCCAACGACAAGACACTGAAGCTTTCTTT
>TRBV5-4|few|TRBD1|TRBJ1-6
CASRSDRGESPLHF
TGTGCCAGCAGATCCGACAGGGGAGAGTCACCCCTCCACTTT
>TRBV5-1|NA|TRBD1|TRBJ2-7
CASSLRTGTIYEQYF
TGCGCCAGCAGTCTTCGGACAGGTACAATCTACGAGCAGTACTTC
>TRBV13|NA|TRBD1|TRBJ2-7
CASSLQQGVYEQYF
TGTGCCAGCAGCTTACAACAGGGGGTCTACGAGCAGTACTTC
>TRBV7-8|NA|TRBD1|TRBJ1-4
CASSPVTGGGAFNEKLFF
TGTGCCAGCAGCCCCGTGACAGGAGGGGGCGCGTTTAATGAAAAACTGTTTTTT
>TRBV4-1|NA|NA|TRBJ1-1
CASSPLPGENTEAFF
TGCGCCAGCAGCCCTCTCCCGGGGGAGAACACTGAAGCTTTCTTT
>TRBV7-8|NA|TRBD1|TRBJ1-6
CASSSPLGGISPLHF
TGTGCCAGCAGCTCCCCACTAGGGGGCATTTCACCCCTCCACTTT
>TRBV13|NA|NA|TRBJ2-2
CASSPRGLTTGELFF
TGTGCCAGCAGCCCCCGCGGCCTCACCACCGGGGAGCTGTTTTTT
>TRBV27|NA|NA|TRBJ1-2
CASSLFSGNYGYTF
TGTGCCAGCAGTTTATTTTCAGGGAACTATGGCTACACCTTC
>TRBV5-1|NA|NA|TRBJ1-1
CASSFKTRTIRSSTEAFF
TGCGCCAGCAGCTTTAAGACTAGGACAATCCGGTCGTCCACTGAAGCTTTCTTT
>TRBV15|NA|TRBD1|TRBJ1-4
CATSPRQGGNEKLFF
TGTGCCACCAGCCCACGACAGGGAGGAAATGAAAAACTGTTTTTT
>TRBV6-5|NA|TRBD1|TRBJ2-7
CASSWGQTKDEQYF
TGTGCCAGCAGTTGGGGACAGACAAAAGACGAGCAGTACTTC
>TRBV7-3|NA|NA|TRBJ2-3
CASSEGLHTDTQYF
TGTGCCAGCAGCGAGGGACTTCACACAGATACGCAGTATTTT
>TRBV6-5|NA|TRBD2|TRBJ2-5
CASSYRLAEVETQYF
TGTGCCAGCAGTTATAGACTAGCGGAAGTGGAGACCCAGTACTTC
>TRBV6-1|once|NA|TRBJ1-4
CASSAAGSNEKLFF
TGTGCCAGCAGTGCCGCGGGGTCTAATGAAAAACTGTTTTTT
>TRBV4-1|NA|NA|TRBJ1-4
CASRFTPGRTNEKLFF
TGCGCCAGCAGGTTTACCCCCGGGAGAACTAATGAAAAACTGTTTTTT
>TRBV2|NA|NA|TRBJ2-7
CASRPGPGIYEQYF
TGTGCCAGCAGACCTGGCCCAGGGATCTACGAGCAGTACTTC
>TRBV9|NA|TRBD2|TRBJ2-1
CASSEKGTSGNEQFF
TGTGCCAGCAGCGAGAAAGGGACTAGCGGGAATGAGCAGTTCTTC
>TRBV9|NA|NA|TRBJ2-2
CASSVVPDTGTGELFF
TGTGCCAGCAGCGTAGTCCCGGACACAGGGACCGGGGAGCTGTTTTTT
>TRBV5-4|NA|TRBD1|TRBJ2-7
CASSLAGTGGEQYF
TGTGCCAGCAGCTTGGCCGGGACAGGGGGAGAGCAGTACTTC
>TRBV5-4|NA|TRBD2|TRBJ2-1
CASSYRLAGDYNEQFF
TGTGCCAGCAGCTACAGGCTAGCGGGGGATTACAATGAGCAGTTCTTC
>TRBV7-3|NA|TRBD1|TRBJ2-1
CASSLPGQGSYNEQFF
TGTGCCAGCAGCTTACCCGGACAGGGGAGTTACAATGAGCAGTTCTTC
>TRBV9|NA|NA|TRBJ2-7
CASSVAADSYEQYF
TGTGCCAGCAGCGTAGCGGCGGACTCCTACGAGCAGTACTTC
>TRBV29-1|few|TRBD1|TRBJ1-1
CSVTGVGTEAFF
TGCAGCGTAACAGGGGTGGGCACTGAAGCTTTCTTT